One and the same sample provided the 26 T cell receptor beta chains below, sequenced in a study of persistence of HIV-infected CD4 T cells (dated by TCRdb to about 2020). The immunoSEQ hsTCRB assay version 4 in survey mode was used to sequence TCRbeta repertoires from genomic DNA. Imported from immuneACCESS, the table was reduced by TCRdb to in-frame sequences with V and J called. These copies leave out some clones; in studies compared against another copy, an unresolved V gene accounts for under half, and the cause of the remainder is not known. The sample table lists 35,000 to 55,000 clones, about 85% of them with a count of one. Clones ranked in the top ten supply approximately 0.5% of the sample. In the paper's terms, the treatment or condition label means: suppressive antiretroviral therapy. As a nonspecific positive control representing the CD4+ T cell repertoire, cells were stimulated with anti-CD3/anti-CD28 magnetic beads. CD4+ T cells that responded were sorted based on upregulation of both CD40 ligand and CD69.

These receptors are not linked to any known antigen. Here the sequenced sample was CD4+ T cells sorted from PBMCs after roughly 18-hour stimulation, taken from a patient who received antiretroviral therapy. The cell subset or site label of this sample denotes: CD40L+CD69+ CD4 T cells responding to anti-CD3/anti-CD28 beads, representing the overall repertoire. These receptors all stem from an adult woman with HIV who was CMV-seropositive.

This chain links TRBV4-2 with TRBJ1-2, with 8 nucleotides matching TRBD1. The J segment lost 4 bases and the V segment lost 0 bases, leaving 4 bases of the junction unmatched. There are 15 residues in the CDR3. Germline V lookup: CDR1 LGHNA, CDR2 YNFKEQ. Here the CDR3 reads CASSQDDRGPYGYTF. In DNA, the CDR3 is TGTGCCAGCAGCCAAGACGACAGGGGCCCCTATGGCTACACCTTC.

V usage is TRBV30 and J usage is TRBJ1-5, with a weak D call TRBD1 (5 bases). This CDR3 is 13 amino acids long. V was clipped by 0 bases and J by 7 bases, with 10 bases between them. From germline, CDR1 is GTSNPN and CDR2 SVGIG (reference sequence). The CDR3 reads CAWSVGDSQPQHF. The CDR3, as DNA: TGTGCCTGGAGTGTAGGGGATTCACAGCCCCAGCATTTT.

The chain combines TRBV6-5 with TRBJ1-1; D gene uncertain. CDR1 is MNHEY, CDR2 SVGAGI, per germline. CDR3 size: 13 residues. Trimming removed 7 bases at V and 0 bases at J, with 9 bases between. DNA for the CDR3: TGTGCCAGCAAAAGGTCAATGAACACTGAAGCTTTCTTT. Translating it yields CASKRSMNTEAFF.

Remarks on this clone: The sample carries other DNA sequences with the same CDR3. V and J are TRBV2 and TRBJ1-6, with 7 bases that match TRBD1. CDR3 length: 14 amino acids. V trimming: 6 bases; J trimming: 7 bases; junction bases outside the gene matches: 6. Germline values: CDR1 SNHLY, CDR2 FYNNEI. This chain's CDR3 is CASRPQGRNSPLHF. The DNA of the CDR3 is TGTGCCAGCAGGCCACAGGGGAGAAATTCACCCCTCCACTTT.

The gene calls are TRBV4-1 and TRBJ1-4; possible D gene TRBD1, 6 bases. The germline V and J ends were trimmed by 8 bases and 2 bases, with 18 bases remaining between them. This CDR3 region has 16 residues. Per germline, CDR1 MGHRA and CDR2 YSYEKL. Here the CDR3 reads CASSTDRSTTNEKLFF. The CDR3 DNA sequence: TGCGCCAGCTCAACAGACAGGTCCACGACTAATGAAAAACTGTTTTTT.

This clone came up once. The chain joins TRBV6-5 to TRBJ2-5; a possible D gene is TRBD1 (5 bases). V shed 5 bases and J shed 2 bases, with 15 bases lying between them. CDR1 and CDR2 (germline): MNHEY, SVGAGI. CDR3 length: 15 residues. CDR3: CASSRGATLQETQYF. In DNA, the CDR3 is TGTGCCAGCAGTAGGGGCGCAACCTTACAAGAGACCCAGTACTTC.

The genes are TRBV6-1 and TRBJ1-4; D not certain. The V gene lost 1 base and the J gene lost 8 bases, with 14 bases spanning the gap. There are 15 residues in the CDR3. Germline CDR1 is MNHNS and CDR2 is SASEGT. Written as DNA, the CDR3 is TGTGCCAGCAGTGAAGAGTGGTTATCTAGGGAAAAACTGTTTTTT. Its translation: CASSEEWLSREKLFF.

J is TRBJ1-1 and V is TRBV4-1; a possible D gene is TRBD1 (5 bases). The germline gives CDR1 MGHRA, CDR2 YSYEKL. The V end was cut by 1 base, the J end by 6 bases, with 15 bases between. The CDR3 length is 15 residues. The CDR3 nucleotides read TGCGCCAGCAGCCAAGTTTCCTCGGGGGTCGCTGAAGCTTTCTTT. Residues: CASSQVSSGVAEAFF.

The chain recombines TRBV20-1 with TRBJ1-2, with unresolved D. V dropped 3 bases and J dropped 6 bases, with 8 bases sitting between them. The CDR3 contains 11 residues. The germline V gene encodes CDR1 DFQATT and CDR2 SNEGSKA (reference sequence). The CDR3 coding sequence is TGCAGTGCTAGTGTGGGTAATGGCTACACCTTC. Translated: CSASVGNGYTF.

This clone was seen just once. The chain has TRBV9 and TRBJ2-3, with a possible D match to TRBD2 (6 bases). Trimming cost V 2 bases and J 2 bases, with 18 bases left between them. Germline assignment: CDR1 SGDLS and CDR2 YYNGEE. The CDR3 runs to 17 residues. This chain's CDR3 is CASSVDIPGLLTDTQYF. DNA of the CDR3: TGTGCCAGCAGCGTTGACATTCCGGGACTGCTCACAGATACGCAGTATTTT.

This clone was counted a single time. The CDR3 DNA reads TGTGCCAGCAGCTTCGGGACAGGGGTCACCGGGGAGCTGTTTTTT. The encoded protein is CASSFGTGVTGELFF. The chain employs TRBV7-3 and TRBJ2-2; 10 positions agree with TRBD1. This CDR3 has 15 residues. Germline V gene sequence: CDR1 SGHTA, CDR2 FQGTGA. Losses at the gene ends were 3 bases for V and 4 bases for J; bases not matched to a gene: 2.

A single count supports this clone. CDR3: CATRRQGVNTGELFF. The CDR3 bases are TGCGCCACCCGACGGCAGGGCGTGAACACCGGGGAGCTGTTTTTT. V gene TRBV5-1 combines with J gene TRBJ2-2; TRBD1 is a possible D gene (5 bases). Germline loops: CDR1 SGHRS, CDR2 YFSETQ. The CDR3 spans 15 residues. Trimming pared 9 bases from V and 1 base from J, leaving 16 bases between.

This sequence joins TRBV5-4 and TRBJ1-1; no definite D call. V lost 3 bases to trimming and J lost 0 bases, with 15 bases between them. The CDR3 extends over 16 amino acids. Germline loops: CDR1 SGHNT, CDR2 YYREEE (reference sequence). This chain's CDR3 is CASSSGLWQMNTEAFF. In DNA, the CDR3 is TGTGCCAGCAGCTCTGGGCTGTGGCAGATGAACACTGAAGCTTTCTTT.

The gene calls are TRBV7-9 and TRBJ1-1; tentative D call: TRBD1 (6 bases). Germline CDR1 and CDR2: SEHNR and FQNEAQ (reference sequence). The CDR3 sequence is 15 residues long. The V end was cut by 5 bases, the J end by 6 bases, with 19 bases between. CDR3 bases: TGTGCCAGCAGCATTGGGTGGGACATTGGGTCTGAAGCTTTCTTT. This gives the protein CASSIGWDIGSEAFF.

J is TRBJ2-3 and V is TRBV29-1; D call uncertain. CDR1 and CDR2 (germline): SQVTM, ANQGSEA. V dropped 2 bases and J dropped 0 bases, with 6 bases sitting between them. The CDR3 spans 13 residues. The CDR3, as DNA: TGCAGCGTTGAACAGACTAGCACAGATACGCAGTATTTT. Protein sequence: CSVEQTSTDTQYF.

V is TRBV7-8 and J is TRBJ1-2, with 8 positions matching TRBD1. CDR1 is SGHVS and CDR2 is FQNEAQ in the germline V gene. V dropped 5 bases and J dropped 4; count of bases not matched to a gene: 18. The CDR3 runs to 18 residues. In DNA form, the CDR3 reads TGTGCCAGCAGCCGTACTACCGGGACAGGCAAGGTCTTCTATGGCTACACCTTC. Protein: CASSRTTGTGKVFYGYTF. Full variable domain (remainder filled in from reference TRBV7-8 and TRBJ1-2): GAGVSQSPRYKVAKRGQDVALRCDPISGHVSLFWYQQALGQGPEFLTYFQNEAQLDKSGLPSDRFFAERPEGSVSTLKIQRTQQEDSAVYLCASSRTTGTGKVFYGYTFGSGTRLTVV.

The chain is built from TRBV4-2 and TRBJ2-1; no reliable D call. The V gene lost 3 bases and the J gene lost 0 bases, with 12 bases spanning the gap. CDR1 is LGHNA, CDR2 YNFKEQ, per germline. This CDR3 has 16 amino acids. CDR3 bases: TGTGCCAGCAGCCATCGCCAATCCGGCTCCTACAATGAGCAGTTCTTC. This sequence encodes CASSHRQSGSYNEQFF.

This clone occurred once. V gene TRBV5-5 combines with J gene TRBJ1-6; D is unclear. The germline V and J ends were trimmed by 2 bases and 9 bases, with 12 bases remaining between them. The CDR3 consists of 14 residues. Per the germline V gene, CDR1 is SGHKS and CDR2 is YYEKEE (reference sequence). CDR3 sequence: CASSLNLEGSPLHF. The CDR3 bases are TGTGCCAGCAGCTTAAACCTGGAAGGTTCACCCCTCCACTTT.

This clone was counted between two and nine times. The chain joins TRBV4-1 to TRBJ1-1; TRBD1 matches 10 bases. Trimming cost V 3 bases and J 3 bases; bases outside gene matches: 13. Germline V gene data show CDR1 as MGHRA and CDR2 as YSYEKL. CDR3 length: 18 amino acids. The CDR3 here is CASSHAISRTGGYTEAFF. CDR3 nucleotide sequence: TGCGCCAGCAGCCATGCGATATCCAGGACAGGGGGATACACTGAAGCTTTCTTT.

This sequence joins TRBV18 and TRBJ2-5; 7 nucleotides align to TRBD1. The CDR3 is 13 amino acids. Trimming took 6 bases from V and 1 from J; bases not matched to a gene: 2. Germline CDR1 is KGHSH and CDR2 is LQKENI. The CDR3 sequence: CASSPGGQETQYF. In DNA, the CDR3 is TGTGCCAGCTCCCCAGGGGGCCAAGAGACCCAGTACTTC. Full variable domain (outside the CDR3, taken from reference TRBV18 and TRBJ2-5): NAGVMQNPRHLVRRRGQEARLRCSPMKGHSHVYWYRQLPEEGLKFMVYLQKENIIDESGMPKERFSAEFPKEGPSILRIQQVVRGDSAAYFCASSPGGQETQYFGPGTRLLVL.

V is TRBV15 and J is TRBJ2-1; TRBD2 is a possible D gene (7 bases). This CDR3 contains 14 residues. V was shortened by 1 base and J by 9 bases, with 13 bases between the two germline ends. CDR1 is LNHNV, CDR2 YYDKDF, per germline (reference sequence). CDR3 in amino acids: CATSRGGGPSEQFF. The CDR3 DNA reads TGTGCCACCAGCAGAGGGGGGGGGCCGTCTGAGCAGTTCTTC.

The chain employs TRBV9 and TRBJ2-4; D unclear. Germline CDR1 is SGDLS and CDR2 is YYNGEE. The CDR3 is 13 residues long. The V gene lost 2 bases and the J gene lost 0 bases, with 3 bases spanning the gap. CDR3: CASSVGAKNIQYF. The DNA for the CDR3 is TGTGCCAGCAGCGTTGGAGCCAAAAACATTCAGTACTTC.

The rearrangement links TRBV11-2 to TRBJ2-3; TRBD2 agrees at 11 bases. V lost 3 bases to trimming and J lost 5 bases; unmatched junction nucleotides: 13. Per the germline V gene, CDR1 is SGHAT and CDR2 is FQNNGV. There are 18 residues in the CDR3. CDR3 region: CASSLRGVSGGARDTQYF. CDR3 DNA: TGTGCCAGCAGCTTGCGGGGTGTTAGCGGGGGGGCAAGAGATACGCAGTATTTT.

The gene calls are TRBV5-1 and TRBJ1-4; D is perhaps TRBD1 (5 bases). This CDR3 is built from 16 residues. The germline V gene has CDR1 SGHRS and CDR2 YFSETQ. V was clipped by 0 bases and J by 3 bases, with 12 bases between them. The CDR3 loop is CASSLEPGTANEKLFF. In DNA form, the CDR3 reads TGCGCCAGCAGCTTGGAGCCCGGGACGGCTAATGAAAAACTGTTTTTT.

The table lists this clone with a count of one. A read error may account for a junction end that differs from germline. CDR3 nucleotide sequence: TGTGCCAGTGGTATCGTTACAGGGGCGAATAACTATGGCTACACCTTC. It is translated as CASGIVTGANNYGYTF. The V call is TRBV19, the J call TRBJ1-2; 7 nucleotides agree with TRBD1. CDR1 is LNHDA, CDR2 SQIVND, per germline (reference sequence). The CDR3 consists of 16 residues.

V gene TRBV15 combines with J gene TRBJ2-1; weak D call: TRBD2 (6 bases). V shed 3 bases and J shed 6 bases, with 12 bases lying between them. This CDR3 has 14 residues. Germline CDR1 LNHNV, CDR2 YYDKDF (reference sequence). As DNA, the CDR3 is TGTGCCACCAGCAGGGAGGGAGATGGCAATGAGCAGTTCTTC. Protein sequence: CATSREGDGNEQFF.